This TCR beta chain comes out of a study of cytomegalovirus exposure and HLA in healthy donors. Amplification used 60 Vbeta primers and 13 Jbeta primers. Clones were sequenced by immunoSEQ multiplex PCR, and TCRdb holds only the in-frame ones, with some missing. This repertoire shows over 200,000 clones, almost 80% found once; its top ten account for less than 4.5%. This clone appeared many times. This receptor was obtained from a male donor in good health and CMV-seronegative. Material for sequencing was PBMCs.

The CDR3 loop reads CASSMGSGNNQPQHF. The CDR3 DNA reads TGTGCCAGTAGTATGGGTTCAGGGAACAATCAGCCCCAGCATTTT. The rearrangement uses TRBV19 and TRBJ1-5; tentative D call: TRBD1 (5 bases). Germline V CDR1 and CDR2: LNHDA, SQIVND (reference sequence). Trimming cost V 3 bases and J 3 bases, with 12 bases left between them. The CDR3 is made up of 15 amino acids.